This passage covers 25 T cell receptor beta chains from one sample sequenced in a study of shared clonotypes between healthy human individuals. Terminally differentiated effector memory CD45RA+ cells were excluded by CCR7 positive selection of CD45RO-negative cells. The protocol was immunoSEQ multiplex PCR, while the TCRdb copy is restricted to in-frame clones and leaves out a portion. The profile shows hundreds of thousands of clones, roughly 96% of them singletons. Sequencing was carried out using naive CD8+ T cells sorted from blood. The source is a woman aged 25 to 39 in good health.

V and J are TRBV7-9 and TRBJ2-5; the match to TRBD2 covers 12 bases. The CDR3 is 16 residues long. V shed 5 bases, J shed 4 bases, and the junction held 8 bases outside the gene matches. Germline loops: CDR1 SEHNR, CDR2 FQNEAQ (reference sequence). CDR3 sequence (DNA): TGTGCCAGCAGCCCCCGACTAGCGGGAGCGGGAGAGACCCAGTACTTC. This sequence encodes CASSPRLAGAGETQYF. The full variable domain, rest sourced from reference TRBV7-9 and TRBJ2-5, is DTGVSQNPRHKITKRGQNVTFRCDPISEHNRLYWYRQTLGQGPEFLTYFQNEAQLEKSRLLSDRFSAERPKGSFSTLEIQRTEQGDSAMYLCASSPRLAGAGETQYFGPGTRLLVL.

V usage is TRBV5-6 and J usage is TRBJ1-5; D not certain. Trimming pared 4 bases from V and 6 bases from J, leaving 11 bases between. The CDR3 runs 13 residues. The germline V gene encodes CDR1 SGHDT and CDR2 YYEEEE. CDR3: CASSAAGSQPQHF. The CDR3 DNA sequence: TGTGCCAGCAGCGCCGCGGGTAGTCAGCCCCAGCATTTT.

The chain links TRBV6-6 to TRBJ2-7; tentative D call: TRBD1 (5 bases). This CDR3 spans 14 amino acids. V lost 1 base to trimming and J lost 5 bases, with 12 bases between them. Germline V gives CDR1 MNHNY, CDR2 SVGAGI (reference sequence). The CDR3 coding sequence is TGTGCCAGCAGTTACTTACAGGTAGCTGACGAGCAGTACTTC. The encoded protein is CASSYLQVADEQYF.

This sequence joins TRBV28 and TRBJ1-3; tentatively, D is TRBD1 (6 bases). The CDR3 spans 16 residues. The V end lost 7 bases, the J end lost 3 bases, and 19 bases lay between the germline ends. Germline V lookup: CDR1 MDHEN, CDR2 SYDVKM. CDR3 in amino acids: CASTPKRGGFGNTIYF. As DNA, the CDR3 is TGTGCCAGCACTCCGAAACGAGGGGGGTTTGGAAACACCATATATTTT. The full variable domain, completed using reference TRBV28 and TRBJ1-3, is DVKVTQSSRYLVKRTGEKVFLECVQDMDHENMFWYRQDPGLGLRLIYFSYDVKMKEKGDIPEGYSVSREKKERFSLILESASTNQTSMYLCASTPKRGGFGNTIYFGEGSWLTVV.

This sequence joins TRBV7-6 and TRBJ2-7; 7 bases match TRBD1. Germline CDR1 is SGHVS and CDR2 is FNYEAQ. After removal of 5 bases from V and 3 bases from J, the junction contained 7 bases not matched to a gene. The length of the CDR3 is 14 residues. The CDR3 nucleotides read TGTGCCAGCAGCAAACACAGGGGTGACTACGAGCAGTACTTC. This sequence encodes CASSKHRGDYEQYF.

V usage is TRBV2 and J usage is TRBJ1-2, with D tentatively TRBD1 (5 bases). CDR1 is SNHLY, CDR2 FYNNEI, per germline. This CDR3 spans 17 amino acids. V was trimmed by 6 bases and J by 0 bases, leaving 20 bases between them. CDR3 in DNA: TGTGCCAGCAGAGGGGCCAGGGACCTAAATTCTAACTATGGCTACACCTTC. Translating it yields CASRGARDLNSNYGYTF.

J is TRBJ2-1 and V is TRBV7-9; TRBD2 matches at 7 bases. Germline CDR1 reads SEHNR; CDR2 reads FQNEAQ (reference sequence). The CDR3 covers 15 residues. The ends lost 3 bases at V and 4 bases at J; junction bases unmatched: 6. The CDR3: CASSFPSGGYNEQFF. The DNA of the CDR3 is TGTGCCAGCAGCTTCCCTAGCGGCGGATACAATGAGCAGTTCTTC.

This clone was seen once. The chain uses TRBV4-1 and TRBJ2-5; 11 bases match TRBD2. The CDR3 runs 16 residues. After removal of 4 bases from V and 4 bases from J, the junction contained 8 bases not matched to a gene. The germline CDR1 and CDR2 sequences are MGHRA and YSYEKL. The CDR3, as DNA: TGCGCCAGCAGCCCCGGCGTGCTAGCGGGAGGAGAGACCCAGTACTTC. Protein: CASSPGVLAGGETQYF.

The V and J genes are TRBV9 and TRBJ2-2; 9 nucleotides align to TRBD2. The ends lost 7 bases at V and 8 bases at J; junction bases unmatched: 12. From germline, CDR1 is SGDLS and CDR2 YYNGEE. The length of the CDR3 is 15 residues. The CDR3 nucleotides are TGTGCCAGCCGACCCGGGACTAGCATGTCTGGGGAGCTGTTTTTT. Translating it yields CASRPGTSMSGELFF.

The chain is built from TRBV7-8 and TRBJ2-5; D uncertain. The V gene's germline CDR1 is SGHVS and CDR2 FQNEAQ. CDR3 length: 16 amino acids. V was clipped by 7 bases and J by 1 base, with 19 bases between them. This chain's CDR3 is CASNDLIGVGQETQYF. For the CDR3, the DNA is TGTGCCAGCAACGATTTAATTGGGGTTGGCCAAGAGACCCAGTACTTC.

This clone was observed once. This sequence joins TRBV27 and TRBJ2-1; either TRBD1 or TRBD2 may supply D (6 bases each). Germline-derived CDR1 and CDR2 are MNHEY and SMNVEV (reference sequence). V lost 3 bases, J lost 10 bases, and 13 bases lay in between. The CDR3 length is 13 residues. The CDR3 DNA reads as TGTGCCAGCAGTTTGAGGGGGGCATGGGAGCAGTTCTTC. It yields the protein CASSLRGAWEQFF.

This chain joins TRBV4-1 and TRBJ2-1; D unresolved. Germline V lookup: CDR1 MGHRA, CDR2 YSYEKL. The length of the CDR3 is 17 residues. With 0 bases removed from V and 5 bases from J, the gap between germline ends came to 17 bases. CDR3 in amino acids: CASSQDLTATPHNEQFF. CDR3 nucleotides: TGCGCCAGCAGCCAAGATCTAACAGCTACCCCTCACAATGAGCAGTTCTTC.

This chain uses TRBV6-5 with TRBJ2-7, with 12 bases fitting TRBD2. The CDR3 sequence is 15 residues long. The junction had 3 bases not matched to a gene; V was cut back by 6 bases and J by 0 bases. The germline V gene has CDR1 MNHEY and CDR2 SVGAGI. The chain's CDR3 is CASRVTSGSSYEQYF. The DNA for the CDR3 is TGTGCCAGCAGGGTGACTAGCGGGAGCTCCTACGAGCAGTACTTC.

The chain joins TRBV7-9 to TRBJ2-2; no firm D call. CDR1 is SEHNR and CDR2 is FQNEAQ in the germline V gene (reference sequence). Trimming stripped 10 bases from V and 1 base from J, with 10 bases between. The CDR3 loop spans 13 amino acids. CDR3 nucleotides: TGTGCCACCCGGACGGTGAACACCGGGGAGCTGTTTTTT. Its translation: CATRTVNTGELFF.

In DNA, the CDR3 is TGTGCCAGCAGCTTGCCTGGGTGGCTCACTAACTATGGCTACACCTTC. Translated, it gives CASSLPGWLTNYGYTF. This sequence joins TRBV7-9 and TRBJ1-2; D gene uncertain. This CDR3 spans 16 amino acids. V shed 3 bases and J shed 0 bases, with 14 bases lying between them. Germline loops: CDR1 SEHNR, CDR2 FQNEAQ (reference sequence).

The chain has TRBV5-6 and TRBJ2-5, with a tentative D call TRBD2 (5 bases). TRBJ2-7 matches the DNA end more closely, so the J call is doubtful. The germline V gene has CDR1 SGHDT and CDR2 YYEEEE. The CDR3 consists of 14 residues. CDR3 sequence (DNA): TGTGCCAGCAGCTTGGGACACGGGGCCTACGAGCAGTACTTC. Its translation: CASSLGHGAYEQYF.

The chain carries TRBV27 and TRBJ2-2; D not resolved. The CDR3 totals 12 residues. In germline, CDR1 is MNHEY, CDR2 SMNVEV (reference sequence). V was pared by 6 bases and J by 8 bases, with 10 bases between. For the CDR3, the DNA is TGTGCCAGCAGCCCAATAGGAGGGGAGCTGTTTTTT. Amino acids: CASSPIGGELFF.

The rearrangement uses TRBV6-6 and TRBJ1-5; 7 bases are a match to TRBD1. J gave up 0 bases and V 6 bases, and 5 bases lay outside the gene matches. This CDR3 comprises 15 residues. The germline gives CDR1 MNHNY, CDR2 SVGAGI (reference sequence). CDR3: CASSSGQTSNQPQHF. CDR3 DNA: TGTGCCAGCAGCTCGGGACAGACTAGCAATCAGCCCCAGCATTTT.

The chain joins TRBV7-9 to TRBJ2-7; D may be TRBD1 (6 bases). There are 14 residues in the CDR3. From germline, CDR1 is SEHNR and CDR2 FQNEAQ (reference sequence). V was pared by 1 base and J by 3 bases, with 10 bases between. CDR3: CASSLGDTYYEQYF. The CDR3, as DNA: TGTGCCAGCAGCTTAGGGGACACTTACTACGAGCAGTACTTC.

Remarks on this clone: The same CDR3 also results from other DNA sequences found in this sample. The V gene is TRBV4-1, the J gene TRBJ2-7; D is unclear. V lost 1 base, J lost 3 bases, and 7 bases lay in between. The germline gives CDR1 MGHRA, CDR2 YSYEKL. The CDR3 loop spans 13 amino acids. Written as DNA, the CDR3 is TGCGCCAGCAGCCAAGTAGATGGCTACGAGCAGTACTTC. Residues: CASSQVDGYEQYF.

The J gene is TRBJ1-3, the V gene TRBV15, with D hard to call. The CDR3 runs to 16 residues. The V gene lost 1 base and the J gene lost 0 bases, with 10 bases spanning the gap. CDR1 and CDR2 from the germline V gene are LNHNV and YYDKDF (reference sequence). The CDR3 region is CATSRGGWSSGNTIYF. Here the CDR3 DNA reads TGTGCCACCAGCAGAGGGGGATGGAGCTCTGGAAACACCATATATTTT.

This rearrangement joins TRBV4-1 to TRBJ1-2; D is perhaps TRBD1 (6 bases). The germline V gene has CDR1 MGHRA and CDR2 YSYEKL. This CDR3 is built from 16 residues. V gave up 1 base and J gave up 0 bases, with 12 bases separating them. CDR3 nucleotide sequence: TGCGCCAGCAGCCAAGGTATCGACAGGTCTAACTATGGCTACACCTTC. It is translated as CASSQGIDRSNYGYTF.

V gene TRBV7-6 combines with J gene TRBJ2-7, with 8 positions matching TRBD2. CDR3 length equals 15 residues. The junction had 10 bases not matched to a gene; V was cut back by 5 bases and J by 4 bases. Germline CDR1 SGHVS, CDR2 FNYEAQ. The chain's CDR3 is CASSGLAGEGYEQYF. The CDR3 nucleotides read TGTGCCAGCAGCGGTCTAGCGGGCGAAGGGTACGAGCAGTACTTC.

This clone was picked up one time. One junction end disagrees with the germline gene, perhaps due to a read error. Other DNA sequences of this sample code for an identical CDR3. The J gene is TRBJ2-3, the V gene TRBV27; no reliable D call. CDR3 size: 13 residues. In germline, CDR1 is MNHEY, CDR2 SMNVEV (reference sequence). The CDR3 here is CASSLSSTDTQYF. CDR3 DNA sequence: TGTGCCAGCAGCTTATCTAGCACAGATACGCAGTATTTT.

This chain connects TRBV4-2 to TRBJ2-7; D perhaps matches TRBD2 (6 bases). The CDR3 contains 16 residues. In germline, CDR1 is LGHNA, CDR2 YNFKEQ. Trimming took off 4 bases at V and 5 bases at J, with 21 bases between the two ends. The CDR3 coding sequence is TGTGCCAGCAGCCCAGAATCCGGAGGGGCGCGCGACGAGCAGTACTTC. Translating it yields CASSPESGGARDEQYF.